This T cell receptor (beta chain) was sequenced during a study of spatial heterogeneity in lung cancer. The study, taken as a whole, reports: More often at tumor resection than at routine follow-up, ubiquitous expanded tumor TCRs were detected in the blood.

This clonotype was seen at least ten times. Antigen specificity is unknown. The V gene's germline CDR1 is MRHNA and CDR2 SNTAGT. CDR3 length equals 13 residues. V dropped 7 bases and J dropped 2 bases, with 12 bases sitting between them. Time point reported: blood at routine non-recurrence follow-up after resection. Every TCR cDNA molecule bore its own unique molecular identifier. TCRdb redid the calling of the 5' RACE reads with MiXCR, one entry per CDR3 protein. The sample shows around 44,000 distinct CDR3 sequences, about 10% of them seen only once. The sequence was obtained from a female donor with early-stage non-small cell lung cancer. V usage is TRBV6-4 and J usage is TRBJ2-7; D not certain. The sample here was PBMCs, taken at follow-up. The CDR3 reads CASTRTVTYEQYF. Written as DNA, the CDR3 is TGTGCCAGCACCCGGACGGTGACCTACGAGCAGTACTTC.